This TCR beta chain stems from a study of T-cell reconstitution after alpha-beta-depleted transplantation in children. General study findings and limits: Several hundred rapidly expanded clones from non-depleted graft cells reportedly supplied alpha-beta T cells about two months post-transplant. Newly produced T cells mostly accounted for T-cell counts and diversity one year post-transplant. Some patients' high day-60 TCRbeta diversity was attributed to recipient cells surviving conditioning.

Turning to this clonotype: Its antigen is undetermined.

The CDR3 is 16 amino acids. The germline gives CDR1 SGDLS, CDR2 YYNGEE. With V trimmed by 3 bases and J by 2 bases, 10 bases remained unmatched. A TCRbeta library incorporating unique molecular identifiers was prepared. TCRdb analysed the PCR reads with MiXCR anew, one entry per CDR3 protein. This table holds 90,000 to 100,000 distinct CDR3 sequences, less than 25% found once. The sequences come from PBMCs, collected before TCRalphabeta/CD19-depleted stem cell transplant. The rearrangement uses TRBV9 and TRBJ1-2; 7 positions agree with TRBD1. The TCR originated in a boy aged 2 to 9 with acute lymphoblastic leukemia, due to receive a stem cell transplant. CDR3 residues: CASSDQQGIGNYGYTF. The DNA of the CDR3 is TGTGCCAGCAGCGACCAACAGGGGATCGGAAACTATGGCTACACCTTC.